This T cell receptor beta chain originates from a study of blood T cells in healthy people across ages. Across the study: Template-switching capture recovered about one barcoded beta molecule per two T cells. Study-level points and caveats: More naive CD4+ cells and higher diversity were found in long-lived than in aged donors.

The authors ran a second PCR of about 6 to 11 cycles using a sample-barcoded 5' primer and a J-beta primer mix. MiXCR, run by TCRdb on the 5' RACE reads, gives a single entry per CDR3 protein. The sample carries 700,000 to 850,000 distinct CDR3 sequences, roughly 34% recorded once. The sample holds a few counts of this clonotype. The antigen is unknown. CDR1 is SEHNR and CDR2 is FQNEAQ in the germline V gene (reference sequence). Between the trimmed V and J ends, which lost 7 bases and 14 bases, there was a span of 21 bases. This CDR3 has 13 residues. Peripheral blood from each donor was collected in a volume of about 10 milliliters.

J is TRBJ2-1 and V is TRBV7-9; a possible D gene is TRBD2 (6 bases). The receptor's source is a man aged 18 to 35 in good health. The sample comprised blood. CDR3 coding DNA: TGTGCCAGCACCACTTCAGGGTCGGGAGTTGAGTTCTTC. It codes for CASTTSGSGVEFF. Drawing the rest from reference TRBV7-9 and TRBJ2-1, the complete variable domain is DTGVSQNPRHKITKRGQNVTFRCDPISEHNRLYWYRQTLGQGPEFLTYFQNEAQLEKSRLLSDRFSAERPKGSFSTLEIQRTEQGDSAMYLCASTTSGSGVEFFGPGTRLTVL.